Listed below are T cell receptor beta chains from one sample, sequenced in a study of T-cell memory formation after mild COVID-19. TCRdb reprocessed the 5' RACE reads with MiXCR, giving one entry per CDR3 protein. The data hold 110,000 to 150,000 distinct CDR3 sequences, with under 30% observed a single time. What was sequenced was PBMCs or a T cell subset sorted from them (not recorded which). These receptors all stem from an adult woman who had mild COVID-19 (a few samples of this study predate the infection). Cell type and time point are not known. CDR3s include the opening cysteine and the closing phenylalanine or tryptophan. D genes are given only for firm matches. Clone size is stated in some rows and not others, as once, few, many or a class when expanded.

V gene	clone size	D gene	J gene	CDR3 DNA	CDR3 protein
TRBV29-1	few	NA	TRBJ2-7	TGCAGCGTTGCCTCTTTCGGGGACGAGCAGTACTTC	CSVASFGDEQYF
TRBV27	NA	NA	TRBJ2-5	TGTGCCAGCAGTTTTGGGGTTAGGGAGACCCAGTACTTC	CASSFGVRETQYF
TRBV6-5	NA	TRBD1	TRBJ2-3	TGTGCCAGCAGTTACTTGGGGACAGGAGGCACAGATACGCAGTATTTT	CASSYLGTGGTDTQYF
TRBV9	NA	NA	TRBJ1-1	TGTGCCAGCAGCGTAGTAGTGGGCACTGAAGCTTTCTTT	CASSVVVGTEAFF
TRBV4-1	NA	TRBD2	TRBJ2-7	TGCGCCAGCAGCCATGGGAGGGGCCCCTACGAGCAGTACTTC	CASSHGRGPYEQYF
TRBV5-1	NA	NA	TRBJ2-7	TGCGCCAGCAGCATCGTGGCCTTGGGGTACGAGCAGTACTTC	CASSIVALGYEQYF
TRBV5-6	NA	NA	TRBJ2-7	TGTGCCAGCAGCTCCGCGACTCGGGAGTCCTACGAGCAGTACTTC	CASSSATRESYEQYF
TRBV5-1	NA	TRBD1	TRBJ1-2	TGCGCCAGCAGCCTTATACAGGGGGCGCCGAGCTATGGCTACACCTTC	CASSLIQGAPSYGYTF
TRBV9	few	NA	TRBJ2-1	TGTGCCAGCAGCGTTCACCGGGACCGGGGGGCCAATGAGCAGTTCTTC	CASSVHRDRGANEQFF
TRBV7-3	few	TRBD1	TRBJ2-1	TGTGCCAGCAGCGGATTACAGGGGAATGAGCAGTTCTTC	CASSGLQGNEQFF
TRBV7-9	few	NA	TRBJ2-7	TGTGCCAGCAGCTTAGTAGCCCCAGGGACCTACGAGCAGTACTTC	CASSLVAPGTYEQYF
TRBV4-1	NA	NA	TRBJ1-5	TGCGCCAGCAGCCAATGGGCAGTCAATCAGCCCCAGCATTTT	CASSQWAVNQPQHF
TRBV2	NA	TRBD1	TRBJ2-7	TGTGCCAGCAGACCGGGACAGGGTTACGAGCAGTACTTC	CASRPGQGYEQYF
TRBV3-1	few	NA	TRBJ2-7	TGTGCCAGCAGCCAAAACCAAGATTGGTCGTTCGAGCAGTACTTC	CASSQNQDWSFEQYF
TRBV7-7	NA	TRBD2	TRBJ2-1	TGTGCTAGCAGCTTATTACTAGCGCGAGCCTACAATGAGCAGTTCTTC	CASSLLLARAYNEQFF
TRBV4-1	NA	NA	TRBJ2-1	TGCGCCAGCAGCCAAGAACAGGGCCCTCCGAACAATGAGCAGTTCTTC	CASSQEQGPPNNEQFF
TRBV29-1	NA	TRBD2	TRBJ2-5	TGCAGCGTTGAACCAGCGGGGGCCGAAGAGACCCAGTACTTC	CSVEPAGAEETQYF
TRBV9	NA	NA	TRBJ2-7	TGTGCCAGCTCGGGGACCGCCTACGAGCAGTACTTC	CASSGTAYEQYF
TRBV5-1	NA	TRBD2	TRBJ2-1	TGCGCCAGCGGGAGTGGCGGGGGGAATTACAATGAGCAGTTCTTC	CASGSGGGNYNEQFF
TRBV7-9	NA	NA	TRBJ1-6	TGTGCCAGCAGCTTATCCCCCAGCAAAAATTCACCCCTCCACTTT	CASSLSPSKNSPLHF
TRBV12-3/TRBV12-4	few	TRBD1	TRBJ2-7	TGTGCCAGCAGTGGGGACAGGGGACCCTACGAGCAGTACTTC	CASSGDRGPYEQYF
TRBV6-5	NA	NA	TRBJ1-1	TGTGCCAGCAGTTTCCGCACTGAAGCTTTCTTT	CASSFRTEAFF
TRBV27	NA	NA	TRBJ2-5	TGTGCCAGCAGTTTACCGGACAGCCGGACCCAGTACTTC	CASSLPDSRTQYF
TRBV12-3/TRBV12-4	few	TRBD1	TRBJ1-3	TGTGCCAGCACCGACCGGACAGGGAGCTCTGGAAACACCATATATTTT	CASTDRTGSSGNTIYF
TRBV7-9	NA	NA	TRBJ2-1	TGTGCCAGCAGCCAGACTCGCAATGAGCAGTTCTTC	CASSQTRNEQFF
TRBV7-9	NA	TRBD1	TRBJ1-1	TGTGCCAGCAGACCGGACTACAGGGGGAACACTGAAGCTTTCTTT	CASRPDYRGNTEAFF
TRBV5-8	few	TRBD1	TRBJ2-7	TGTGCCAGCAGCTTTGGGGTGACAGGGGGCCTTGAGCAGTACTTC	CASSFGVTGGLEQYF
TRBV6-1	NA	NA	TRBJ1-1	TGTGCCAGCTTCGTGATGAGCACTGAAGCTTTCTTT	CASFVMSTEAFF
TRBV14	few	TRBD1	TRBJ2-7	TGTGCCAGCAGCCCACCGGGACAGGTTGACGAGCAGTACTTC	CASSPPGQVDEQYF
TRBV20-1	few	TRBD1	TRBJ2-3	TGCAGTCTAACTGGACAGGGAAGCACAGATACGCAGTATTTT	CSLTGQGSTDTQYF
TRBV27	NA	NA	TRBJ1-6	TGTGCCAGCAGCCCGGGACCCACTTCTTCACCCCTCCACTTT	CASSPGPTSSPLHF
TRBV4-1	few	NA	TRBJ1-2	TGCGCCAGCAGCCAAGGGGAGGGGCCCAGGGATGGCTACACCTTC	CASSQGEGPRDGYTF
TRBV2	NA	NA	TRBJ1-6	TGTGCCAGCAAGGAGGCAGGGGTGAAATCACCCCTCCACTTT	CASKEAGVKSPLHF
TRBV30	NA	TRBD2	TRBJ2-2	TGTGCCTCGCCCTACGGGGCGGGAGGGCCCGACACCGGGGAGCTGTTTTTT	CASPYGAGGPDTGELFF
TRBV6-2/TRBV6-3	NA	TRBD1	TRBJ1-1	TGTGCCAGCAGTCAACAGGGGAGTGAAGCTTTCTTT	CASSQQGSEAFF